In its sample, the clone carrying this TCR beta chain was seen many times. Its antigen is still unknown. The DNA ends 3 residues before the CDR3 does, and the rest of the CDR3 is filled in from the germline J gene. V was clipped by 3 bases and J by 7 bases, with 16 bases between them. Germline V CDR1 and CDR2: SGHNT, YYREEE (reference sequence). This CDR3 is 14 amino acids long. The source of the sample is a study of T cell clonality in common variable immunodeficiency. Findings of the study overall: Shared TCRbeta clones were fewer between CVID subjects than controls.

Clones were read by immunoSEQ multiplex PCR, and TCRdb kept only the in-frame ones, dropping some. The sample counts more than 30,000 clones, none seen once; the ten largest own 3.5% to 5.5%. Sequencing was done on a sample of peripheral blood mononuclear cells. V gene TRBV5-4 combines with J gene TRBJ1-1; tentative D call: TRBD1 (6 bases). The clonotype was recovered from a person aged 18 to 70 in good health. The CDR3 is CASSSLDSNLEAFF. The CDR3 DNA, read in part, is TGTGCCAGCAGCTCACTGGACAGCAACCTTGAA.